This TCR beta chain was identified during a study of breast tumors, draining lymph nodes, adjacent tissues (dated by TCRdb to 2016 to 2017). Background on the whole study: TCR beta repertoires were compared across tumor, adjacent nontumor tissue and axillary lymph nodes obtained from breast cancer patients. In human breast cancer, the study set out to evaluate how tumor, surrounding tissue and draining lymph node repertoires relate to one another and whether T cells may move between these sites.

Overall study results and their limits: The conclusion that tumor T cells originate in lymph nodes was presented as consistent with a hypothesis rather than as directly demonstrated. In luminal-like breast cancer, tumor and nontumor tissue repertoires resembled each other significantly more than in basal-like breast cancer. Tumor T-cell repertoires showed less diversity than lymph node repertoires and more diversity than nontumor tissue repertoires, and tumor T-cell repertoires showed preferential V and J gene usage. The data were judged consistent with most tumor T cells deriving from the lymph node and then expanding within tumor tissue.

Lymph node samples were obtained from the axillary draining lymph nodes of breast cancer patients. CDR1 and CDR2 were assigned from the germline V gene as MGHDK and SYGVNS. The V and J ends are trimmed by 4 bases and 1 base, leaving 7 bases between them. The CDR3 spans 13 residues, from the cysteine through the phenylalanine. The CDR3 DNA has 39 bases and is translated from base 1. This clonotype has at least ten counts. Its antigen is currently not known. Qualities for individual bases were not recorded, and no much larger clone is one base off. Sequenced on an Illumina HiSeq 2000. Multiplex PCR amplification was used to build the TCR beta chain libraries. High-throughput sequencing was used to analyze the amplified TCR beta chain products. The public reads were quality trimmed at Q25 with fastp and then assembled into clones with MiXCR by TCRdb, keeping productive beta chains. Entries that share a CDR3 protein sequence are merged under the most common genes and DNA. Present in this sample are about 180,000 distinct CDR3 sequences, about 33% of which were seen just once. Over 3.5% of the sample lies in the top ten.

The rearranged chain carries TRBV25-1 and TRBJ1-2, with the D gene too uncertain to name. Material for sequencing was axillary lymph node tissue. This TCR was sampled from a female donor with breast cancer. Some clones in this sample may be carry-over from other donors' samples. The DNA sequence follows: TGTGCCAGCAGTGGTCAGCGTAACTATGGCTACACCTTC. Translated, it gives CASSGQRNYGYTF.